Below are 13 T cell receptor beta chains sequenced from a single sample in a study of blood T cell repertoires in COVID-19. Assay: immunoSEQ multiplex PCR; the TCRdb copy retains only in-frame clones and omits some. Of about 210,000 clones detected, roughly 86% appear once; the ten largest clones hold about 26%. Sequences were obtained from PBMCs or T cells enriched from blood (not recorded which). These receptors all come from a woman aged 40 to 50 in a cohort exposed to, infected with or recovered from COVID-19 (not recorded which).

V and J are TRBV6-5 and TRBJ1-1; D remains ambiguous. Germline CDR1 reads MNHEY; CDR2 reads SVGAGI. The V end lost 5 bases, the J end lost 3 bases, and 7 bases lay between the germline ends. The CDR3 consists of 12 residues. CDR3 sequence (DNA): TGTGCCAGCAGTCCTACGGACACTGAAGCTTTCTTT. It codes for CASSPTDTEAFF.

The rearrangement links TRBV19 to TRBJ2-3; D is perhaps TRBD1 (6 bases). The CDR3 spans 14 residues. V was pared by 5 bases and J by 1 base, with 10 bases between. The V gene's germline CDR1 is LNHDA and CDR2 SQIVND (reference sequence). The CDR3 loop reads CASSPYRGTDTQYF. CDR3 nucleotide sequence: TGTGCCAGTAGTCCCTACAGGGGCACAGATACGCAGTATTTT.

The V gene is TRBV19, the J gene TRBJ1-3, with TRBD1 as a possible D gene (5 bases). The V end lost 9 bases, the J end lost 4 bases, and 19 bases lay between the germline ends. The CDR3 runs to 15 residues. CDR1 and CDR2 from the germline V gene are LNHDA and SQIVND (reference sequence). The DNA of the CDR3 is TGTGCCAGCCAGCTGACAGCCTGGCTCGGAAACACCATATATTTT. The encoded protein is CASQLTAWLGNTIYF.

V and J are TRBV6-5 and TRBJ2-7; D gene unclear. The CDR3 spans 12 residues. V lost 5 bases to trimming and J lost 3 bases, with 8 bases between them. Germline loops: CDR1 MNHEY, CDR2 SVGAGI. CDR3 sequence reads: CASSTVDYEQYF. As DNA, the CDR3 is TGTGCCAGCAGTACCGTAGACTACGAGCAGTACTTC.

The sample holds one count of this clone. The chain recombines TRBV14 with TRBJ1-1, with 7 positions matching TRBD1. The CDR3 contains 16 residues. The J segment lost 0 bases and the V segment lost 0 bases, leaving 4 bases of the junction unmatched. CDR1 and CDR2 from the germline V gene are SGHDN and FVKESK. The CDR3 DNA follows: TGTGCCAGCAGCCAAGATTTGGGACAGTTGAACACTGAAGCTTTCTTT. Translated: CASSQDLGQLNTEAFF.

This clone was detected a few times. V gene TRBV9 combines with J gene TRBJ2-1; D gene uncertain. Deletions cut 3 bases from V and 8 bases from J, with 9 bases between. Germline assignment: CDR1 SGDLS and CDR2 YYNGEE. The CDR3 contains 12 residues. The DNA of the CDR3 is TGTGCCAGCAGCGGAGGATTCGATGAGCAGTTCTTC. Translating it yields CASSGGFDEQFF.

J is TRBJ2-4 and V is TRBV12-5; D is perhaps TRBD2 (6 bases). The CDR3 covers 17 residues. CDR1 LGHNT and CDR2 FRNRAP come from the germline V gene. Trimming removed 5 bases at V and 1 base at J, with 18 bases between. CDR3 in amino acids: CASGNSGELAAKNIQYF. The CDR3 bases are TGTGCTAGTGGTAACAGTGGGGAGCTAGCGGCCAAAAACATTCAGTACTTC.

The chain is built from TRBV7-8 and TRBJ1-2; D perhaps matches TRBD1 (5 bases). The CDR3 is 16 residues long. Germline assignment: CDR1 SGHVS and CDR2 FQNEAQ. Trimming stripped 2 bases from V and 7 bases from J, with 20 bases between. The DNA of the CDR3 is TGTGCCAGCAGCTTATTCTCGCCCGGCCAGGGTGGTGGCTACACCTTC. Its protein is CASSLFSPGQGGGYTF.

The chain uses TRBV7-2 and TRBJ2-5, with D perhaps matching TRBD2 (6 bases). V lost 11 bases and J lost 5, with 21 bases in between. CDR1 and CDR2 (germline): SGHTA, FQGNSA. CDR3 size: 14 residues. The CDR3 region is CAVLGSQAGETQYF. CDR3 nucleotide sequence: TGTGCCGTCCTAGGCAGCCAGGCGGGGGAGACCCAGTACTTC.

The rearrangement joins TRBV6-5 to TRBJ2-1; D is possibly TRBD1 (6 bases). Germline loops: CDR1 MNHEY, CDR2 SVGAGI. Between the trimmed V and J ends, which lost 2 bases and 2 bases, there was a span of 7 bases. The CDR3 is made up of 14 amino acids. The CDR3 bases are TGTGCCAGCAGTTACGCAGGGGCCTACAATGAGCAGTTCTTC. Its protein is CASSYAGAYNEQFF.

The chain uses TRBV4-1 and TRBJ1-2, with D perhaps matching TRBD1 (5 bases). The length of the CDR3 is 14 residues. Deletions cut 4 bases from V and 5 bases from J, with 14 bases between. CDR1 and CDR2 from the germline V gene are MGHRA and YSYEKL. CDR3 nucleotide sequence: TGCGCCAGCAGCCCAAGACAGTCAAGGTATGGCTACACCTTC. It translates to CASSPRQSRYGYTF.

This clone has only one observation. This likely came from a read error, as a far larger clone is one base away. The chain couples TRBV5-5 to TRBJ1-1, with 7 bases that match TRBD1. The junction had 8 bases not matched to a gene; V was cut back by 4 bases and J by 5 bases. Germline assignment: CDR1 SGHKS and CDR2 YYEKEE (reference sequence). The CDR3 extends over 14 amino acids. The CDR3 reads CASSPYRGGTEAFF. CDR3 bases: TGTGCCAGCAGCCCGTACAGGGGAGGAACTGAAGCTTTCTTT. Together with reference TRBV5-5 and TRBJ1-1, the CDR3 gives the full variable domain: DAGVTQSPTHLIKTRGQQVTLRCSPISGHKSVSWYQQVLGQGPQFIFQYYEKEERGRGNFPDRFSARQFPNYSSELNVNALLLGDSALYLCASSPYRGGTEAFFGQGTRLTVV.

The CDR3 region is CSGTSGSRYNEQFF. The CDR3 DNA is TGCAGCGGGACTAGCGGGAGCCGCTACAATGAGCAGTTCTTC. The gene calls are TRBV29-1 and TRBJ2-1, with 13 bases that match TRBD2. The CDR3 contains 14 residues. J lost 3 bases, V lost 7 bases, and 3 bases had no gene match. Germline loops: CDR1 SQVTM, CDR2 ANQGSEA.